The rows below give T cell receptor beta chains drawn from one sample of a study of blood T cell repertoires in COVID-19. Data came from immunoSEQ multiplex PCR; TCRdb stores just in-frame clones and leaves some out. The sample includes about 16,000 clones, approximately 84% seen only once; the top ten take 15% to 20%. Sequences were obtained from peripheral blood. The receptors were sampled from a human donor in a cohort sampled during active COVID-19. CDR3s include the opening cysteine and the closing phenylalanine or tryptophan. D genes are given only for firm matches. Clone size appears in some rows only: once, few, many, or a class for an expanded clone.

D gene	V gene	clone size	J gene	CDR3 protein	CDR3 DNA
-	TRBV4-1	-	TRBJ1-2	CASSQDARVSYTF	TGCGCCAGCAGCCAAGATGCGAGGGTAAGCTACACCTTC
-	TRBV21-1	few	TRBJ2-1	CASSKNPMTGLFNEQFF	TGTGCCAGCAGCAAAAACCCAATGACAGGGCTCTTCAATGAGCAGTTCTTC
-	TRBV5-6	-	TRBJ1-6	CASSLWANSPLHF	TGTGCCAGCAGCTTATGGGCCAATTCACCCCTCCACTTT
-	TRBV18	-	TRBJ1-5	CASSPTAGRSQHF	TGTGCCAGCTCACCTACCGCAGGGAGGTCCCAGCATTTT
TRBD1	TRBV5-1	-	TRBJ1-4	CASRGGQGLTNEKLFF	TGCGCCAGCAGAGGTGGACAGGGGTTGACTAATGAAAAACTGTTTTTT
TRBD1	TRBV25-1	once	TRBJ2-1	CASGDRGLNNEQFF	TGTGCCAGTGGGGACAGGGGGCTAAACAATGAGCAGTTCTTC
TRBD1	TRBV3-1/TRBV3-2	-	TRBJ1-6	CASSPRDRGSPLHF	TGTGCCAGCAGCCCCCGGGACAGGGGATCACCCCTCCACTTT
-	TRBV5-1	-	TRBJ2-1	CASSPQTSLSYNEQFF	TGCGCCAGCAGCCCCCAAACTAGTCTCTCCTACAATGAGCAGTTCTTC
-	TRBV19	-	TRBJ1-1	CASSIVAGSTEAFF	TGTGCCAGTAGTATAGTGGCGGGTAGCACTGAAGCTTTCTTT
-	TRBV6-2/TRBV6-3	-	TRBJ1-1	CASSYGGFRSTEAFF	TGTGCCAGCAGTTACGGTGGATTTCGGAGCACTGAAGCTTTCTTT
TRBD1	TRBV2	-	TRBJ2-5	CASHRGMVSGETQYF	TGTGCCAGCCACAGGGGAATGGTTTCTGGAGAGACCCAGTACTTC
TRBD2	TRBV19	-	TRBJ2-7	CASSLLAGGNTGEQYF	TGTGCCAGTAGCCTCCTAGCGGGGGGAAACACCGGCGAGCAGTACTTC
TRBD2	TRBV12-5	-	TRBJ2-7	CASGFSSGGSYEQYF	TGTGCTAGTGGTTTTTCCAGCGGGGGTTCCTACGAGCAGTACTTC
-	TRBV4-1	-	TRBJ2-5	CASSQGGQGETQYF	TGCGCCAGCAGCCAAGGGGGGCAGGGAGAGACCCAGTACTTC
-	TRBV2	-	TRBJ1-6	CASSEEVQGFSPLHF	TGTGCCAGCAGTGAAGAGGTTCAGGGTTTTTCACCCCTCCACTTT
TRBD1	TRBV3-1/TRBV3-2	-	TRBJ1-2	CASSQAGGQGYGYTF	TGTGCCAGCAGCCAAGCAGGGGGGCAGGGCTATGGCTACACCTTC
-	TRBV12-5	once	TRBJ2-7	CASGTRGHYEQYF	TGTGCTAGTGGTACCCGAGGCCACTACGAGCAGTACTTC
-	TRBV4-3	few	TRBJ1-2	CASSQFDTSPLGYTF	TGCGCCAGCAGCCAATTTGACACCAGCCCCCTGGGCTACACCTTC
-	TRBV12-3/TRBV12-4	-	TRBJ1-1	CASSFGTRGEAFF	TGTGCCAGCAGCTTCGGGACGCGGGGTGAAGCTTTCTTT
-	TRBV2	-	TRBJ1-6	CASRQGSYNSPLHF	TGTGCCAGCAGGCAGGGCTCCTATAATTCACCCCTCCACTTT
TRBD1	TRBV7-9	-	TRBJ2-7	CASSPNDRDYYEQYF	TGTGCCAGCAGCCCTAACGACAGGGATTACTACGAGCAGTACTTC
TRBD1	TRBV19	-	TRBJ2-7	CASSVGTGTYEQYF	TGTGCCAGTAGTGTCGGGACAGGGACTTACGAGCAGTACTTC
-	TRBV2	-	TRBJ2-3	CASKLGGGPLYTQYF	TGTGCCAGCAAGCTAGGGGGGGGCCCCCTATATACGCAGTATTTT
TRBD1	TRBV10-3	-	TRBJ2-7	CAINPGTGVIYEQYF	TGTGCCATCAATCCCGGGACAGGGGTGATCTACGAGCAGTACTTC
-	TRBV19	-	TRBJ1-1	CASSWAGGHQNTEAFF	TGTGCCAGTAGCTGGGCGGGGGGACATCAGAACACTGAAGCTTTCTTT
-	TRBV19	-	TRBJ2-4	CASSIGQLAKNIQYF	TGTGCCAGTAGTATAGGACAGTTAGCCAAAAACATTCAGTACTTC
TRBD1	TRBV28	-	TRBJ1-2	CASSADTVLTGGYTF	TGTGCCAGCAGTGCGGACACGGTGTTGACAGGGGGCTACACCTTC